Each of the 14 T cell receptor beta chains below was sequenced from the same sample in a study of CD8 T cells in Susac syndrome. RNA totalling about 0.45 to 1 ug underwent reverse transcription with random hexamers. TCRdb reprocessed the immunoSEQ multiplex PCR reads via MiXCR and lists one record per CDR3 protein. In the table there are over 80,000 distinct CDR3 sequences, just under 95% of which are singletons. Sequenced input: CD8+ T cells from PBMCs. The receptors here all came from a human donor in good health.

Written as DNA, the CDR3 is TGCAGCGTTGAGGGGGCCAACTCCTACGAGCAGTACTTC. It codes for CSVEGANSYEQYF. The chain links TRBV29-1 to TRBJ2-7, with TRBD1 as a possible D gene (6 bases). V shed 3 bases and J shed 0 bases, with 9 bases lying between them. The CDR3 contains 13 residues. Germline assignment: CDR1 SQVTM and CDR2 ANQGSEA.

The V call is TRBV14, the J call TRBJ1-1; no clear D gene. Germline CDR1 reads SGHDN; CDR2 reads FVKESK. The V and J ends lost 1 base and 4 bases respectively, with 10 bases between them. The CDR3 consists of 14 residues. This CDR3 is CASSQGWGGTEAFF. CDR3 nucleotides: TGTGCCAGCAGCCAAGGGTGGGGAGGCACTGAAGCTTTCTTT.

The chain couples TRBV7-9 to TRBJ2-7, with 7 bases aligning to TRBD1. Germline V lookup: CDR1 SEHNR, CDR2 FQNEAQ (reference sequence). The ends lost 4 bases at V and 5 bases at J; junction bases unmatched: 5. The CDR3 is made up of 13 amino acids. DNA of the CDR3: TGTGCCAGCAGCTCCAGACAGGGAGACGAGCAGTACTTC. As protein: CASSSRQGDEQYF.

The count of this clonotype is one. The chain couples TRBV3-1 to TRBJ2-1; the match to TRBD2 covers 8 bases. CDR1 is LGHDT, CDR2 YNNKEL, per germline (reference sequence). The CDR3 has 15 amino acids. Trimming at V came to 4 bases and at J to 9 bases, leaving 11 bases not matched to a gene. The CDR3 coding sequence is TGTGCCAGCAGCCGAACCGGGACTAGTGGGGGTGAGCAGTTCTTC. Translated, it gives CASSRTGTSGGEQFF.

The rearrangement links TRBV7-9 to TRBJ2-1; D remains unclear. Germline values: CDR1 SEHNR, CDR2 FQNEAQ (reference sequence). The CDR3 length is 11 residues. Trimming left V 6 bases short and J 7 bases short, with 7 bases between. The CDR3 region has the DNA TGTGCCAGCAGGAAGACGAATGAGCAGTTCTTC. The encoded protein is CASRKTNEQFF.

The chain couples TRBV3-1 to TRBJ2-3, with 7 bases matching TRBD1. The CDR3 extends over 14 amino acids. The V gene's germline CDR1 is LGHDT and CDR2 YNNKEL (reference sequence). The junction had 0 bases not matched to a gene; V was cut back by 2 bases and J by 1 base. CDR3 region: CASSQQGGTDTQYF. CDR3 DNA sequence: TGTGCCAGCAGCCAACAGGGGGGCACAGATACGCAGTATTTT.

The genes are TRBV2 and TRBJ1-1; tentatively, D is TRBD1 (5 bases). This CDR3 has 16 amino acids. V lost 3 bases to trimming and J lost 1 base, with 15 bases between them. Germline V gene data show CDR1 as SNHLY and CDR2 as FYNNEI. The CDR3 spells CASSEGGSVPNTEAFF. CDR3 bases: TGTGCCAGCAGTGAGGGGGGGTCGGTACCGAACACTGAAGCTTTCTTT.

J is TRBJ2-7 and V is TRBV14; 8 positions match TRBD1. Germline V gene lookup returns CDR1 SGHDN and CDR2 FVKESK. J lost 9 bases, V lost 1 base, and 11 bases had no gene match. The CDR3 is 15 residues long. The CDR3 DNA is TGTGCCAGCAGCCAAGGTTGGGACAGGCTGGTCGGGCAGTACTTC. This gives the protein CASSQGWDRLVGQYF.

The chain carries TRBV5-6 and TRBJ2-5; D perhaps matches TRBD2 (5 bases). Trimming took 7 bases from V and 5 from J, leaving 15 bases between them. From germline, CDR1 is SGHDT and CDR2 YYEEEE. The CDR3 contains 13 residues. The CDR3 loop is CASAEGGIETQYF. The CDR3 region has the DNA TGTGCCAGCGCCGAAGGAGGAATTGAGACCCAGTACTTC.

The chain is built from TRBV7-8 and TRBJ1-5; TRBD1 matches at 8 bases. The trim removed 5 bases at V and 4 bases at J, leaving 7 bases unmatched. This CDR3 contains 15 residues. Germline CDR1 SGHVS, CDR2 FQNEAQ. The CDR3 DNA is TGTGCCAGCAGCCCCGGGACAGGACTAAATCAGCCCCAGCATTTT. This gives the protein CASSPGTGLNQPQHF.

The chain links TRBV15 to TRBJ2-7; 7 bases fit TRBD2. CDR3 length equals 15 residues. The V and J ends lost 5 bases and 2 bases, in that order; junction bases with no gene match: 9. Germline CDR1 LNHNV, CDR2 YYDKDF (reference sequence). The CDR3 loop reads CATSGASGATYEQYF. CDR3 nucleotides: TGTGCCACCAGCGGGGCTAGCGGTGCCACCTACGAGCAGTACTTC.

This clonotype has just one count. The chain employs TRBV12-3 or TRBV12-4 and TRBJ1-5; D perhaps matches TRBD1 (5 bases). Trimming took 5 bases from V and 2 from J, leaving 13 bases between them. The CDR3 is 15 amino acids. The CDR3 here is CASSDGGAGNQPQHF. The CDR3 coding sequence is TGTGCCAGCAGTGACGGTGGGGCGGGCAATCAGCCCCAGCATTTT.

This chain connects TRBV29-1 to TRBJ1-2; D is ambiguous. Germline V gene sequence: CDR1 SQVTM, CDR2 ANQGSEA. There are 14 residues in the CDR3. V was cut by 0 bases and J by 6 bases, with 14 bases left in between. DNA of the CDR3: TGCAGCGTTGAAGATCGTCCGGGTACGAATGGCTACACCTTC. This gives the protein CSVEDRPGTNGYTF.

The genes are TRBV4-1 and TRBJ2-7; D is tentatively TRBD1 or TRBD2 (6 bases each). The germline gives CDR1 MGHRA, CDR2 YSYEKL. Trimming removed 2 bases at V and 2 bases at J, with 16 bases between. This CDR3 spans 16 amino acids. Here the CDR3 reads CASSQRGGTQAYEQYF. The CDR3, as DNA: TGCGCCAGCAGCCAAAGAGGGGGGACACAAGCCTACGAGCAGTACTTC.